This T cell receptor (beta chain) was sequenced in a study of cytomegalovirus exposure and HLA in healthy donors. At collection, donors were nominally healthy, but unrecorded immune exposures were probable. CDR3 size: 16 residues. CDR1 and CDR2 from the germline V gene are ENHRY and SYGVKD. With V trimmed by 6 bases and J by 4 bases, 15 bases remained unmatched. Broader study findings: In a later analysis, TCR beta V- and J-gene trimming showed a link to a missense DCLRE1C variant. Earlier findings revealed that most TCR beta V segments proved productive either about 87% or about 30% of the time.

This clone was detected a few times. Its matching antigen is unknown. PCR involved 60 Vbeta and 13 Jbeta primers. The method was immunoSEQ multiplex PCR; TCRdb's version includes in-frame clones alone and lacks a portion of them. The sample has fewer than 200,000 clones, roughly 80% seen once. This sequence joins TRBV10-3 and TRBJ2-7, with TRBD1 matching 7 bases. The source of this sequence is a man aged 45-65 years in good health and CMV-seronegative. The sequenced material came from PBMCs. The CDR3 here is CAIRGASGTDSYEQYF. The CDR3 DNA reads TGTGCCATCAGGGGGGCCTCCGGGACAGACAGTTACGAGCAGTACTTC.